These T cell receptor beta chains were read from a single sample in a study of T cell responses to AZD1222 COVID-19 vaccine. Only in-frame clones appear in the TCRdb table, and some are missing; sequencing was by immunoSEQ multiplex PCR. The sample spans around 140,000 clones; the ten largest clones claim under 2.5%. Sequenced material: peripheral blood. The source of these receptors is an adult in good health. Each CDR3 is given with its conserved first and last residue. D genes are given only for firm matches.

>TRBV11-3|TRBD2|TRBJ2-1
TGTGCCAGCAGCTTAGGGCCGACTAGCGGGGGGTGGAATGAGCAGTTCTTC
CASSLGPTSGGWNEQFF
>TRBV4-2|NA|TRBJ2-2
TGTGCCAGCAGCCACTTGGGGGATGGCAGGGGGGGCTTTGACACCGGGGAGCTGTTTTTT
CASSHLGDGRGGFDTGELFF
>TRBV7-8|NA|TRBJ1-1
TGTGCCAGCAGCTTAAACCACCCAGGGAACACTGAAGCTTTCTTT
CASSLNHPGNTEAFF
>TRBV2|NA|TRBJ1-2
TGTGCCAGCACCCAGGAGGACCTATATGGCTACACCTTC
CASTQEDLYGYTF
>TRBV5-1|TRBD1|TRBJ1-6
TGCGCCAGCAGCTTGGGGGGTGGACAGGCAGGACTGACGAGCTCCTATAATTCACCCCTCCACTTT
CASSLGGGQAGLTSSYNSPLHF
>TRBV14|TRBD1|TRBJ2-2
TGTGCCAGCAGCCAGACCGGACAGGGCGGCACCGGGGAGCTGTTTTTT
CASSQTGQGGTGELFF
>TRBV19|NA|TRBJ1-2
TGTGCCAGTAGTCCGATAGGTGGTCGCGGGACCACTGGCGGCTACACCTTC
CASSPIGGRGTTGGYTF
>TRBV6-5|TRBD1|TRBJ1-4
TGTGCCAGCAGCCCCCCTGGACAGGGCCTCGGAAAACTGTTTTTT
CASSPPGQGLGKLFF
>TRBV7-2|TRBD1|TRBJ2-3
TGTGCCAGCAGCTTAAGGGGGCCTAGCACAGATACGCAGTATTTT
CASSLRGPSTDTQYF
>TRBV28|NA|TRBJ1-1
TGTGCCAGCAGTTTAGAGGTAGGGGGGCGGACTGAAGCTTTCTTT
CASSLEVGGRTEAFF
>TRBV2|TRBD1|TRBJ1-2
TGTGCCAGCACGCGGGACAGGGACTATGGCTACACCTTC
CASTRDRDYGYTF
>TRBV6-5|NA|TRBJ2-3
TGTGCCAGCAGTTCCCCGGCGGGACCAAAAGGCGATACGCAGTATTTT
CASSSPAGPKGDTQYF
>TRBV2|TRBD2|TRBJ2-2
TGTGCCATCAGGACTAGCGGGGTAGTGAACACCGGGGAGCTGTTTTTT
CAIRTSGVVNTGELFF
>TRBV30|NA|TRBJ1-3
TGTGCCTGGAGTCCGAGCCTTAACACCATATATTTT
CAWSPSLNTIYF
>TRBV5-4|TRBD1|TRBJ1-5
TGTGCCAGCAGCTCAAGAGCGCCGGGACAGTTAAGCAATCAGCCCCAGCATTTT
CASSSRAPGQLSNQPQHF
>TRBV6-5|NA|TRBJ1-2
TGTGCCAGCAGTTACGGGCGGGGAGCTAACTATGGCTACACCTTC
CASSYGRGANYGYTF
>TRBV6-1|NA|TRBJ1-5
TGTGCCAGCAGTGAATCAGCTGGGGGCAATCAGCCCCAGCATTTT
CASSESAGGNQPQHF
>TRBV5-1|NA|TRBJ2-4
TGCGCCAGCAGCTTGGGTCAGGGAAAAAACATTCAGTACTTC
CASSLGQGKNIQYF
>TRBV5-1|NA|TRBJ1-1
TGCGCCAGCAGCTTGGTAGCAGACAACACTGAAGCTTTCTTT
CASSLVADNTEAFF
>TRBV19|NA|TRBJ1-2
TGTGCCAGCGGCTTCTATGGCTACACCTTC
CASGFYGYTF
>TRBV5-6|NA|TRBJ1-6
TGTGCCAGCAGTATGGGGATACCGTATAATTCACCCCTCCACTTT
CASSMGIPYNSPLHF
>TRBV5-1|NA|TRBJ2-1
TGCGCCAGCAGCTTTTCCTCTCCCCCAGGACGAGAGCAGTTCTTC
CASSFSSPPGREQFF
>TRBV7-2|NA|TRBJ1-5
TGTGCCAGCAGCTCCGGGACGTTTCAGCCCCAGCATTTT
CASSSGTFQPQHF
>TRBV7-2|NA|TRBJ2-5
TGTGCCAGCAGCTCGGGACCGGGACTCGCTAAAGAGACCCAGTACTTC
CASSSGPGLAKETQYF
>TRBV2|NA|TRBJ2-6
TGTGCCAGCAGTGAAATCAGGAGGGGAAGCGTCCTGACTTTC
CASSEIRRGSVLTF
>TRBV3-1/TRBV3-2|NA|TRBJ1-2
TGTGCCAGCAGCGCGGGGCAATCTAACTATGGCTACACCTTC
CASSAGQSNYGYTF
>TRBV6-5|NA|TRBJ2-1
TGTGCCAGCAGTTACTCTAGGGGGGACCGCAATGAGCAGTTCTTC
CASSYSRGDRNEQFF
>TRBV7-6|TRBD1|TRBJ1-4
TGTGCCAGCAGCCTAGGACAGGGAGGGAGGGAAAAACTGTTTTTT
CASSLGQGGREKLFF
>TRBV7-9|NA|TRBJ1-1
TGTGCCAGCAGACCGACATCGACTGGCCCTACTGAAGCTTTCTTT
CASRPTSTGPTEAFF
>TRBV30|TRBD1|TRBJ1-4
TGTGCCTGGAGTCAGATACAGGGGGCGAGGGAAAAACTGTTTTTT
CAWSQIQGAREKLFF
>TRBV28|TRBD1|TRBJ2-5
TGTGCCAGCAGCCGATTAGGGGGCTCGGGGGAGACCCAGTACTTC
CASSRLGGSGETQYF
>TRBV4-2|TRBD2|TRBJ2-1
TGTGCCAGCAGCCAAGACGGAGCGGGGGGATACAATGAGCAGTTCTTC
CASSQDGAGGYNEQFF
>TRBV7-7|TRBD2|TRBJ2-2
TGTGCCAGCAGCCCCCTAGCGGGGGGGGGCGGGGAGCTGTTTTTT
CASSPLAGGGGELFF
>TRBV6-5|NA|TRBJ1-1
TGTGCCAGCAGTTACTCGACGCGGACTGAAGCTTTCTTT
CASSYSTRTEAFF
>TRBV7-9|NA|TRBJ2-7
TGTGCCAGCAGCGACCGACAGAGCTCCTACGAGCAGTACTTC
CASSDRQSSYEQYF
>TRBV30|TRBD1|TRBJ1-6
TGTGCCTGGACCCGAACCCGGGACAGTTATTCACCCCTCCACTTT
CAWTRTRDSYSPLHF
>TRBV19|NA|TRBJ2-7
TGTGCCAGTAGGTGGCTAGCGAGCGAGCAGTACTTC
CASRWLASEQYF
>TRBV18|TRBD1|TRBJ1-2
TGTGCCAGCTCAGACGGACAGGGGCAGCGGGGCTACACCTTC
CASSDGQGQRGYTF
>TRBV5-1|TRBD1|TRBJ1-1
TGCGCCAGCTGCTTAGGGGCGACAGGGCCCAACACTGAAGCTTTCTTT
CASCLGATGPNTEAFF